Here is one T cell receptor (beta chain) with its context. The sample originates from a study of T-cell memory formation after mild COVID-19. Trimming took off 4 bases at V and 3 bases at J, with 10 bases between the two ends. CDR1 is SGHTA, CDR2 FQGNSA, per germline. CDR3 length: 13 amino acids. One entry per CDR3 protein results from TCRdb running MiXCR on the 5' RACE reads. The sample lists about 290,000 distinct CDR3 sequences, roughly 15% seen once, with 22% in the top ten. The specimen sequenced was PBMCs or a T cell subset sorted from them (not recorded which). The J gene is TRBJ2-7, the V gene TRBV7-2; perhaps D is TRBD1 or TRBD2 (6 bases each). The source of this sequence is a man younger than 35 who had mild COVID-19 (a few samples of this study predate the infection). Cell type and time point are not known. The CDR3 coding sequence is TGTGCCAGCAGCTGGAGGGGGAACTACGAGCAGTACTTC. Its translation is CASSWRGNYEQYF.